The clone carrying this TCR beta chain was found once. Its antigen is currently unknown. The data derive from a study of a mutant IDH1 vaccine in newly diagnosed glioma. Overall study context: There were about 60% males and roughly 38% females among treated patients, whose mean age was about 44 years. Every participant had undergone radiotherapy, temozolomide, or both before, and most underwent both. Study-wide findings and caveats: Changes in the top peripheral T cell clonotypes seemingly had no bearing on pseudoprogression.

Germline assignment: CDR1 SGHDT and CDR2 YYEEEE. V shed 5 bases, J shed 3 bases, and the junction held 11 bases outside the gene matches. The CDR3 has 16 residues. Time point denoted: baseline, week 1 (first vaccination visit). As to treatment: pre-vaccination baseline after standard-of-care therapy. Donors had new WHO grade 3 or 4 IDH1-mutant, ATRX-lost astrocytomas. The method was immunoSEQ multiplex PCR; TCRdb's version includes in-frame clones alone and lacks a portion of them. The sample carries tens of thousands of clones, roughly 82% recorded once. The sample was PBMCs, taken from a glioma patient treated with radiotherapy, temozolomide or both. V is TRBV5-6 and J is TRBJ2-1; 7 bases are shared with TRBD1. This TCR derives from a man aged 35 to 55 with glioma. Some clones in this sample may be carry-over from other donors' samples. The CDR3: CASSTEQGRIYNEQFF. CDR3 coding DNA: TGTGCCAGCAGTACCGAACAGGGGCGAATCTACAATGAGCAGTTCTTC. Looking up the rest from reference TRBV5-6 and TRBJ2-1 gives the full variable domain: DAGVTQSPTHLIKTRGQQVTLRCSPKSGHDTVSWYQQALGQGPQFIFQYYEEEERQRGNFPDRFSGHQFPNYSSELNVNALLLGDSALYLCASSTEQGRIYNEQFFGPGTRLTVL.